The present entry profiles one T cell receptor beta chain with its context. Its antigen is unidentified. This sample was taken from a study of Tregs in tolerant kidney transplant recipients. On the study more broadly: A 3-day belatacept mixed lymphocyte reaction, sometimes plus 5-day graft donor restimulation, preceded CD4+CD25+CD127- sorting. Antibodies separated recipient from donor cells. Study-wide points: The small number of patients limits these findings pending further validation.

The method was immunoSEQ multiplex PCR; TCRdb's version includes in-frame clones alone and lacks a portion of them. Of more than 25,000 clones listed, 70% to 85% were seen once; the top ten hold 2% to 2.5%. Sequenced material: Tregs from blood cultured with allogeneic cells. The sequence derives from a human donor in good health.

The CDR3: CASSLATGGGNTIYF. The DNA of the CDR3 is TGCGCCAGCAGCTTGGCCACAGGGGGAGGAAACACCATATATTTT. The gene calls are TRBV5-1 and TRBJ1-3, with 8 bases aligning to TRBD1. The germline gives CDR1 SGHRS, CDR2 YFSETQ. This CDR3 comprises 15 residues. J was trimmed by 4 bases and V by 0 bases; bases with no gene match: 3.